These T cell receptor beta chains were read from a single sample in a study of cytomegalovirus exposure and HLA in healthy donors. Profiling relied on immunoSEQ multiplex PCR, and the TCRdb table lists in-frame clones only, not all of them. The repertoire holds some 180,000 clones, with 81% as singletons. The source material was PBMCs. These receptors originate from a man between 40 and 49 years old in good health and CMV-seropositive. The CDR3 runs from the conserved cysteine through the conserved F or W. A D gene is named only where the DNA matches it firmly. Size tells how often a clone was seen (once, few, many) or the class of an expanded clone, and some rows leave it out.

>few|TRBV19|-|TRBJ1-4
CASTKSGASVFATNEKLFF
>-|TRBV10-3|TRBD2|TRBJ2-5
CAIRSSGETQYF
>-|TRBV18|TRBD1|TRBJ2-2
CASSPPGQGPTGELFF
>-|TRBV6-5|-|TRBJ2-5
CASSYNRGETQYF
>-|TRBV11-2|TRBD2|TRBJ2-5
CASSLGGQETQYF
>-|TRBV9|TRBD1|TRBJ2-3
CASSLDRVADTQYF
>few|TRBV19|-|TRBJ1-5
CASSIEEGAVQPQHF
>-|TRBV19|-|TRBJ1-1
CASSRAGGADTEAFF
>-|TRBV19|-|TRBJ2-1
CASSNYPVTEQFF
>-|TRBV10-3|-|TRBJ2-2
CATSLNPGELFF
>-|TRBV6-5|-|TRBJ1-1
CASSSVNTEAFF
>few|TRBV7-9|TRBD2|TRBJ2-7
CASSLTSGGAYEQYF
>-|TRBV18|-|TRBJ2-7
CASSPTRDYEQYF
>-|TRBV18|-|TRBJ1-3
CASSPAPGGSGNTIYF
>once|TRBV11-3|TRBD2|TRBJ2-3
CASSQRTSGGVADTQYF
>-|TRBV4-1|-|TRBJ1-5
CASSQLQGLGQPQHF
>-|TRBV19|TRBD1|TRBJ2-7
CASRAGGQGSYEQYF